This T cell receptor (beta chain) was captured in a study of technical replicates of blood from a few donors. Libraries were prepared by immunoSEQ multiplex PCR; TCRdb keeps only in-frame clonotypes and omits some of them. This table holds some 71,000 clones, about 96% found once. CDR1 and CDR2 (germline): WNHNN, SYGVQD (reference sequence). The CDR3 contains 13 residues. Trimming shortened V by 3 bases and J by 5 bases, and 10 bases separated the two germline ends. This TCR came from a human donor in good health. Source material: T cells isolated from PBMCs. This chain joins TRBV10-1 and TRBJ1-1, with D perhaps matching TRBD1 (5 bases). CDR3 DNA sequence: TGCGCCAGCAGTGAATGGGGGGAGACTGAAGCTTTCTTT. Amino acid sequence: CASSEWGETEAFF.